The T cell receptor beta chain under discussion was sequenced for a study of cytomegalovirus exposure and HLA in healthy donors. In germline, CDR1 is LNHDA, CDR2 SQIVND (reference sequence). The length of the CDR3 is 15 residues. Each donor was healthy, and each was a bone marrow donor. It was with 60 Vbeta and 13 Jbeta primers that the PCR ran. Method: immunoSEQ multiplex PCR; TCRdb's copy keeps in-frame clones and lacks some. The sample features fewer than 250,000 clones, with roughly 0.98% in its top ten. The rearrangement joins TRBV19 to TRBJ2-5; 8 nucleotides agree with TRBD1. Near its end, the DNA agrees better with TRBJ2-7, so the J call may be wrong. Sequences were obtained from PBMCs. The TCR originated in a woman in her twenties or thirties in good health and CMV-seropositive. The CDR3 DNA reads as TGTGCCAGTAGTACCCAGGGGGCTCCCTCCTACGAGCAGTACTTC. Protein product: CASSTQGAPSYEQYF.